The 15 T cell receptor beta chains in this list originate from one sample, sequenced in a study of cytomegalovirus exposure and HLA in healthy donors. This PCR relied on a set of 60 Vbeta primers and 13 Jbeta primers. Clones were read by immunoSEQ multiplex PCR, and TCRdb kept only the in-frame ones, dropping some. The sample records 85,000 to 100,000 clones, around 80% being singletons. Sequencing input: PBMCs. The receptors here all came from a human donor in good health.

The CDR3 region has the DNA TGTGCCAGCAGCTTATTCGAGGGGGCCTACGAGCAGTACTTC. Translation gives CASSLFEGAYEQYF. The chain has TRBV7-7 and TRBJ2-7; the D gene is possibly TRBD1 (6 bases). The germline V gene encodes CDR1 SSHAT and CDR2 FNYEAQ (reference sequence). Trimming removed 2 bases at V and 2 bases at J, with 10 bases between. The CDR3 sequence is 14 residues long. The variable domain in full, completed from reference TRBV7-7 and TRBJ2-7, reads GAGVSQSPRYKVTKRGQDVTLRCDPISSHATLYWYQQALGQGPEFLTYFNYEAQPDKSGLPSDRFSAERPEGSISTLTIQRTEQRDSAMYRCASSLFEGAYEQYFGPGTRLTVT.

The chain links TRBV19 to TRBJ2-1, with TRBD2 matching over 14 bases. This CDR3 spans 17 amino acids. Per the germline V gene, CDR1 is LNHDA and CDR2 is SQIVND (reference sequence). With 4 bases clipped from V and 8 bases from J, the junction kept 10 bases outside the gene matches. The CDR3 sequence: CASSTGGLAGERYEQFF. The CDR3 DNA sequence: TGTGCCAGTAGTACTGGGGGACTAGCGGGAGAAAGGTATGAGCAGTTCTTC.

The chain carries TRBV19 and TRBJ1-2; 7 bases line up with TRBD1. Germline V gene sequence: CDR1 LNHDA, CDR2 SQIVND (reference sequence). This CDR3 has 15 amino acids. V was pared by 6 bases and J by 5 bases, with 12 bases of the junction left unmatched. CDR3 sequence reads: CASRKQGTEGYGYTF. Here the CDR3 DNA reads TGTGCCAGTAGAAAACAAGGGACAGAGGGGTATGGCTACACCTTC.

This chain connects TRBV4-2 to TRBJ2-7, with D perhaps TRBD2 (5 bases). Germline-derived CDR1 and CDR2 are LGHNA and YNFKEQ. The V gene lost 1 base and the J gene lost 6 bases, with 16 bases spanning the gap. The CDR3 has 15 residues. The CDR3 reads CASSQVGIDRGEQYF. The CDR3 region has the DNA TGTGCCAGCAGCCAAGTTGGGATTGATCGGGGCGAGCAGTACTTC.

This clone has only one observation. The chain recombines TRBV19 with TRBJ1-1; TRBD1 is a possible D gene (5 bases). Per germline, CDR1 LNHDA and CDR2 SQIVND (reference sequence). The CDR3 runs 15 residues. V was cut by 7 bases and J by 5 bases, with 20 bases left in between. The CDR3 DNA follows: TGTGCCAGTAAAGAGGACAACCGATGGGGTACTGAAGCTTTCTTT. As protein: CASKEDNRWGTEAFF.

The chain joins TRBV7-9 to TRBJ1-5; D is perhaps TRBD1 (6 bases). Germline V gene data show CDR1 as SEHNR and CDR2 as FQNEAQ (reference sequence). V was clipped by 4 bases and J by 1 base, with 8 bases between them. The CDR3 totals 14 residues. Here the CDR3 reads CASSSTGSNQPQHF. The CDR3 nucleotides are TGTGCCAGCAGCTCAACAGGGAGCAATCAGCCCCAGCATTTT.

The CDR3 DNA follows: TGTGCCAGCAAAGCGGCGCGCGGGAGGGCCTACGAGCAGTACTTC. Translation: CASKAARGRAYEQYF. The chain uses TRBV6-6 and TRBJ2-7; 9 bases match TRBD2. Germline V gene data show CDR1 as MNHNY and CDR2 as SVGAGI (reference sequence). The CDR3 extends over 15 amino acids. After removal of 7 bases from V and 2 bases from J, the junction contained 9 bases not matched to a gene.

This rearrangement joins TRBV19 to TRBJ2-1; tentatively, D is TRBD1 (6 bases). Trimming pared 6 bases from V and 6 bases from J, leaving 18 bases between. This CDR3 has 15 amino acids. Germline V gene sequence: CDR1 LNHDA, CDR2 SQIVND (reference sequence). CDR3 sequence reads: CASSRPDSIANEQFF. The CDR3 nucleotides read TGTGCCAGTAGCCGCCCGGACAGTATCGCCAATGAGCAGTTCTTC.

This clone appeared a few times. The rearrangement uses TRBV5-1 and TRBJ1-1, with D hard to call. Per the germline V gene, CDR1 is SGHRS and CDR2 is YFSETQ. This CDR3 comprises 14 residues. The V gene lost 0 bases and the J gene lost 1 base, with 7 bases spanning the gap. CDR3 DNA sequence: TGCGCCAGCAGCTTGGCCACGGGGAACACTGAAGCTTTCTTT. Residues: CASSLATGNTEAFF.

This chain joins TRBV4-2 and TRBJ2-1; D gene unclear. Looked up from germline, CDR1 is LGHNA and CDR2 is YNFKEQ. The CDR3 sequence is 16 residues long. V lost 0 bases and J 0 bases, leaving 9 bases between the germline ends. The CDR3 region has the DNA TGTGCCAGCAGCCAAGACTTCCCGAGCTCCTACAATGAGCAGTTCTTC. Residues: CASSQDFPSSYNEQFF.

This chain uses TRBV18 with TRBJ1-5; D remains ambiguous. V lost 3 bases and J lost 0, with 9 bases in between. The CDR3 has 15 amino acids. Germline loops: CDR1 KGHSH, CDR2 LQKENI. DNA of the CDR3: TGTGCCAGCTCACCGGGCGGGGTTAGCAATCAGCCCCAGCATTTT. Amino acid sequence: CASSPGGVSNQPQHF.

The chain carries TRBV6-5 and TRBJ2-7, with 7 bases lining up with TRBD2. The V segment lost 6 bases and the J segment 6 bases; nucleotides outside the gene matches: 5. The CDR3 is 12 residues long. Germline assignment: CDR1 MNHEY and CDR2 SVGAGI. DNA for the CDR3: TGTGCCAGCAGCCGCGGGAGCGCCGAGCAGTACTTC. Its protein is CASSRGSAEQYF.

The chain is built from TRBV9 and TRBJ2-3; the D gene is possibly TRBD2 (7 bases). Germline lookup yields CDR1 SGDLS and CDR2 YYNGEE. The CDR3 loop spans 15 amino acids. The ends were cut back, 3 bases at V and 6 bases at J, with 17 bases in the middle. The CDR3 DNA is TGTGCCAGCAGCGCACAGGGAGGGCCGGCCGATACGCAGTATTTT. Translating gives CASSAQGGPADTQYF.

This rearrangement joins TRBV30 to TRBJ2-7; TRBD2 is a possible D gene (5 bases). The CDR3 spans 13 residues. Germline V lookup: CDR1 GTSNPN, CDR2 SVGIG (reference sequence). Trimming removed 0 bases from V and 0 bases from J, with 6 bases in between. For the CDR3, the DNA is TGTGCCTGGAGTGTCGGGGTCTCCTACGAGCAGTACTTC. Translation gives CAWSVGVSYEQYF.

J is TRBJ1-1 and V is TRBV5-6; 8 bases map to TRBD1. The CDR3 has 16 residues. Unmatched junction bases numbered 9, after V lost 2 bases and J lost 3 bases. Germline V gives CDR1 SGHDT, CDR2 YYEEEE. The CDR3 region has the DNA TGTGCCAGCAGCTTTTATGACAGGGGAACGTACACTGAAGCTTTCTTT. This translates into CASSFYDRGTYTEAFF.